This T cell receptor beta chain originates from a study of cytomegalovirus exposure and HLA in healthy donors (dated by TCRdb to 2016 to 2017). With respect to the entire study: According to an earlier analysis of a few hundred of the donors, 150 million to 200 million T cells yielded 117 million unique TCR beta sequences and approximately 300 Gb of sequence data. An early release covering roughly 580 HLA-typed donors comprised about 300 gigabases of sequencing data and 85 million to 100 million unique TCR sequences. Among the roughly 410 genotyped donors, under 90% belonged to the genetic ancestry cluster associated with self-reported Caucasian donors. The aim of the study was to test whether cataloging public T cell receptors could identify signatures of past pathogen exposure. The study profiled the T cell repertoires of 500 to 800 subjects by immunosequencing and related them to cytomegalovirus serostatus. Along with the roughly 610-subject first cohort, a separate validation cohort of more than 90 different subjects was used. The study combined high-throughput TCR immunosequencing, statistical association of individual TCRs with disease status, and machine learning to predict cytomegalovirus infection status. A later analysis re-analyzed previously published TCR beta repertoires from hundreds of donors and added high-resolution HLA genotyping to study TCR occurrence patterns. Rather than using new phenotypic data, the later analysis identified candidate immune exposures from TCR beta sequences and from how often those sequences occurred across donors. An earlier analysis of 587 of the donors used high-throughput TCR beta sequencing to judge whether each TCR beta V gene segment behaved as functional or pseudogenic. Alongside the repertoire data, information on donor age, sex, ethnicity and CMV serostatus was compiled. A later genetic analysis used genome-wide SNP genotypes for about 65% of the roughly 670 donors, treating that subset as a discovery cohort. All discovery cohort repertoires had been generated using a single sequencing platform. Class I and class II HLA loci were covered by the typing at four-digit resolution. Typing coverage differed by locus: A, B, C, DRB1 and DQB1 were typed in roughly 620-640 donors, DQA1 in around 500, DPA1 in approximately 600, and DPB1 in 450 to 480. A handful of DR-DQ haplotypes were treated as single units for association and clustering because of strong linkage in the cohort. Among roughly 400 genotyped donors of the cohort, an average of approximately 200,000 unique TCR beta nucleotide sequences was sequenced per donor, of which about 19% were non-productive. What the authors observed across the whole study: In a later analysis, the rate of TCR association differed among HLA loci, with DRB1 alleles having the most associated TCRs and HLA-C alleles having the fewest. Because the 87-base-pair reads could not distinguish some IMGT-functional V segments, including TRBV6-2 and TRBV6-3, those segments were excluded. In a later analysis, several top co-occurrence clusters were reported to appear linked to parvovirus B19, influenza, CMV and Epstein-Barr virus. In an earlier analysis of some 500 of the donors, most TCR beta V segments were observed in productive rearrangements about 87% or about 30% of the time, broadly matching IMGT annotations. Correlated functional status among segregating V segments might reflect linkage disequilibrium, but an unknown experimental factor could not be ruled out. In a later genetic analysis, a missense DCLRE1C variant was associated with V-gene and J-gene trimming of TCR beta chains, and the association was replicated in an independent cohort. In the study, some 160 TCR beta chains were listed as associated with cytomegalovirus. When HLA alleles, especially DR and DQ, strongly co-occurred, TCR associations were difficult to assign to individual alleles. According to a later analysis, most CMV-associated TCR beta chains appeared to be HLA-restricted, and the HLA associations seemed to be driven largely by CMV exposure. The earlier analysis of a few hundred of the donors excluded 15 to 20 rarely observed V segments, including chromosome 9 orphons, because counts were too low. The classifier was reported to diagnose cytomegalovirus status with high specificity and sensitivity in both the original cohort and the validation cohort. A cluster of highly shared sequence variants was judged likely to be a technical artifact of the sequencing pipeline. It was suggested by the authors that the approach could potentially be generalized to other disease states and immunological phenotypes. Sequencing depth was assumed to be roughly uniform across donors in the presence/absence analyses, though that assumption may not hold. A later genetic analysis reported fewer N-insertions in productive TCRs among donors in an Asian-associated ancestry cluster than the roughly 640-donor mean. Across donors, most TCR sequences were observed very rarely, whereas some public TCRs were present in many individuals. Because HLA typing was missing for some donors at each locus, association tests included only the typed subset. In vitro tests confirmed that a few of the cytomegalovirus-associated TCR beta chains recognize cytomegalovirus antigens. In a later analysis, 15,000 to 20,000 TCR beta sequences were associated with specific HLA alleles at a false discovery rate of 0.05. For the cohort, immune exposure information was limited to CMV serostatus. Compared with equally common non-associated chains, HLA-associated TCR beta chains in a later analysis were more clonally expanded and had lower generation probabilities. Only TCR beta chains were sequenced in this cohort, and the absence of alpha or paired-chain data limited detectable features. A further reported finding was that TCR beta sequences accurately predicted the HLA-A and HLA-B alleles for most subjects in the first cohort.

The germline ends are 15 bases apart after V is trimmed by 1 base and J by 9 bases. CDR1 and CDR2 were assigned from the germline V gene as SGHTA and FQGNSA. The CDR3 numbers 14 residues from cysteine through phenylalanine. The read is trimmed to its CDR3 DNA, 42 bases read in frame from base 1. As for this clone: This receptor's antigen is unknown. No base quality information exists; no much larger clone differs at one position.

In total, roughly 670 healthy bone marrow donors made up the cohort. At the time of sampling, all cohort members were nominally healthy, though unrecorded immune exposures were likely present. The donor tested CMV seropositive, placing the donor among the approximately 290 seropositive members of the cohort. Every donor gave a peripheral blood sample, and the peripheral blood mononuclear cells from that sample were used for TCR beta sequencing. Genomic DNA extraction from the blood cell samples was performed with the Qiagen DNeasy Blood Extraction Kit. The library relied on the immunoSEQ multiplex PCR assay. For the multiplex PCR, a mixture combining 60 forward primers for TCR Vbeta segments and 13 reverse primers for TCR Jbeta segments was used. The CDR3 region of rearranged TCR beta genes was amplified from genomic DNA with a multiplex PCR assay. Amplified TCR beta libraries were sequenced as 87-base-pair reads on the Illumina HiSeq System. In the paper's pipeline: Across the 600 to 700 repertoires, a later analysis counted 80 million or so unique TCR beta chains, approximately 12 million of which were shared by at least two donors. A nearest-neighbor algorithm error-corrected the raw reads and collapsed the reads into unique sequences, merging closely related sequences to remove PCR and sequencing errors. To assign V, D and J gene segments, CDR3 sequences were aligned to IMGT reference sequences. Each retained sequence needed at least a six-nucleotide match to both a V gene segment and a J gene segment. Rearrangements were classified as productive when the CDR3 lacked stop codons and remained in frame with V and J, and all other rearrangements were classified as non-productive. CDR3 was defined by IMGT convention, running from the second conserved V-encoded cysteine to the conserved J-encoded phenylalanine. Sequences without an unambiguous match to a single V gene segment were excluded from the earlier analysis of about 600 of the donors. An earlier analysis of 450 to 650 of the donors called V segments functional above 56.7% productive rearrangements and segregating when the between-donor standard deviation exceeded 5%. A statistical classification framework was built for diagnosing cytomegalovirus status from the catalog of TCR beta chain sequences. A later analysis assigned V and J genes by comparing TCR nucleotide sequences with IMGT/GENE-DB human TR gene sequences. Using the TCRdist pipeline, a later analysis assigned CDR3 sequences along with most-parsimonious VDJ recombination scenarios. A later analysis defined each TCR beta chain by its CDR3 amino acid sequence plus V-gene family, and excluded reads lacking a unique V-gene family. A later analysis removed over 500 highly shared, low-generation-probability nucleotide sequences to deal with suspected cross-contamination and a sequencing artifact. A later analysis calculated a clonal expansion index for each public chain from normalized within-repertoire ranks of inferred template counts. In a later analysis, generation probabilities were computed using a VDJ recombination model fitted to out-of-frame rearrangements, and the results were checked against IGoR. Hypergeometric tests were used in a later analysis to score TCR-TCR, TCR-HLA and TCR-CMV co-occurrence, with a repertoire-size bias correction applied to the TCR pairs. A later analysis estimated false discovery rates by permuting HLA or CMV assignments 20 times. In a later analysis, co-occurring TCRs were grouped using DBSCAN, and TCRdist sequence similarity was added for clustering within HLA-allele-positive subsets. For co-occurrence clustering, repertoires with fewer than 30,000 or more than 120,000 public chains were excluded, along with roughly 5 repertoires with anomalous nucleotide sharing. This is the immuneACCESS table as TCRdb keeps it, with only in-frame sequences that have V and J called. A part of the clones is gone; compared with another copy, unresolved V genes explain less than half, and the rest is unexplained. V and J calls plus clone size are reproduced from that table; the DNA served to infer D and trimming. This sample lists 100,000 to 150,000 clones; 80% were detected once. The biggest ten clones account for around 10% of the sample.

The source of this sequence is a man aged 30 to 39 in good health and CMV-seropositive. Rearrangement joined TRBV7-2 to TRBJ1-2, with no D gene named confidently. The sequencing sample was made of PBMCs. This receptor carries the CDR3 CASSLVLNAVSYTF. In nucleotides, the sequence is TGTGCCAGCAGCTTAGTTCTGAACGCAGTAAGCTACACCTTC. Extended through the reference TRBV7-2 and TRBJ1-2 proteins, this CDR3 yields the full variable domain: GAGVSQSPSNKVTEKGKDVELRCDPISGHTALYWYRQSLGQGLEFLIYFQGNSAPDKSGLPSDRFSAERTGGSVSTLTIQRTQQEDSAVYLCASSLVLNAVSYTFGSGTRLTVV.